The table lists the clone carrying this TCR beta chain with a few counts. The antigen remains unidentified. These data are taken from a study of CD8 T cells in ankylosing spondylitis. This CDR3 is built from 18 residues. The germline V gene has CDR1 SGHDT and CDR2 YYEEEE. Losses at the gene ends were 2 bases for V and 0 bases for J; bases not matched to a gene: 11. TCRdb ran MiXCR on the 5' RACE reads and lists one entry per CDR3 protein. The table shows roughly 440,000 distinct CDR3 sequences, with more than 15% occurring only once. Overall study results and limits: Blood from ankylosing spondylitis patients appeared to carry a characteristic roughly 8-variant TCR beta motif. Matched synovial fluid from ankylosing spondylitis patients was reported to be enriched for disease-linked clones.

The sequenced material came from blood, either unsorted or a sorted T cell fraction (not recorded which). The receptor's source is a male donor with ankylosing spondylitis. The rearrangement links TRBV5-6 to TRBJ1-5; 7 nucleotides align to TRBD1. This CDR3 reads CASSLPGQLVDSNQPQHF. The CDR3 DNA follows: TGTGCCAGCAGCTTACCGGGACAGCTGGTAGATAGCAATCAGCCCCAGCATTTT.